The 25 T cell receptor beta chains below come from one sample, sequenced in a study of blood T cell repertoires in COVID-19. Assay: immunoSEQ multiplex PCR; the TCRdb copy retains only in-frame clones and omits some. The table shows roughly 220,000 clones, with approximately 78% occurring only once. The sequenced sample consisted of peripheral blood. The receptor set was obtained from an elderly woman with COVID-19, enrolled during active disease.

This sequence joins TRBV5-1 and TRBJ1-1; 7 bases align to TRBD1. From germline, CDR1 is SGHRS and CDR2 YFSETQ. The CDR3 is made up of 14 amino acids. Trimming removed 3 bases from V and 0 bases from J; junction bases left unmatched: 2. CDR3 residues: CASSWGQMNTEAFF. As DNA, the CDR3 is TGCGCCAGCAGCTGGGGACAGATGAACACTGAAGCTTTCTTT.

This clone was detected only once. J is TRBJ1-5 and V is TRBV7-9; 8 nucleotides line up with TRBD1. Trimming cost V 0 bases and J 3 bases; bases outside gene matches: 4. This CDR3 region has 16 residues. CDR1 SEHNR and CDR2 FQNEAQ come from the germline V gene (reference sequence). CDR3 in amino acids: CASSLAGDRPNQPQHF. The CDR3 coding sequence is TGTGCCAGCAGCTTAGCAGGGGACAGGCCCAATCAGCCCCAGCATTTT.

The rearrangement joins TRBV7-2 to TRBJ2-5, with D perhaps matching TRBD2 (6 bases). This CDR3 spans 13 amino acids. V lost 5 bases to trimming and J lost 7 bases, with 14 bases between them. Germline CDR1 SGHTA, CDR2 FQGNSA. CDR3 loop: CASSPEGRGTQYF. In DNA, the CDR3 is TGTGCCAGCAGCCCGGAGGGCCGGGGGACCCAGTACTTC.

The chain uses TRBV29-1 and TRBJ2-6; D is unclear. Germline loops: CDR1 SQVTM, CDR2 ANQGSEA. CDR3 length: 13 amino acids. V shed 3 bases and J shed 0 bases, with 3 bases lying between them. The CDR3 here is CSVEASGANVLTF. CDR3 DNA: TGCAGCGTTGAGGCCTCTGGGGCCAACGTCCTGACTTTC.

The chain uses TRBV5-1 and TRBJ2-2; the match to TRBD2 covers 11 bases. CDR1 SGHRS and CDR2 YFSETQ come from the germline V gene. V trimming: 0 bases; J trimming: 7 bases; junction bases outside the gene matches: 5. The CDR3 has 16 residues. The CDR3 loop is CASSLVGLAVIGELFF. The CDR3 DNA follows: TGCGCCAGCAGCTTGGTGGGACTAGCGGTTATCGGGGAGCTGTTTTTT.

This clone was picked up a small number of times. The gene calls are TRBV10-3 and TRBJ2-7; 8 bases align to TRBD1. After removal of 8 bases from V and 5 bases from J, the junction contained 11 bases not matched to a gene. The V gene's germline CDR1 is ENHRY and CDR2 SYGVKD. This CDR3 has 14 residues. The CDR3 DNA reads TGTGCCATCGCCAGGACAGGGATGGTCCACGAGCAGTACTTC. Amino acid sequence: CAIARTGMVHEQYF.

The genes are TRBV11-3 and TRBJ2-3; D remains ambiguous. Germline CDR1 reads SGHNT; CDR2 reads YENEEA. Trimming left V 1 base short and J 2 bases short, with 7 bases between. The CDR3 spans 14 residues. This CDR3 reads CASSLGSLTDTQYF. CDR3 nucleotide sequence: TGTGCCAGCAGCTTAGGTTCACTCACAGATACGCAGTATTTT.

V gene TRBV30 combines with J gene TRBJ1-1; D is perhaps TRBD1 (6 bases). Per the germline V gene, CDR1 is GTSNPN and CDR2 is SVGIG (reference sequence). The CDR3 sequence is 12 residues long. Deletions cut 3 bases from V and 4 bases from J, with 9 bases between. The DNA of the CDR3 is TGTGCCTGGAGGGGAGGGGGCACTGAAGCTTTCTTT. This translates into CAWRGGGTEAFF. The full variable domain, in which reference TRBV30 and TRBJ1-1 provide the parts outside the CDR3, is SQTIHQWPATLVQPVGSPLSLECTVEGTSNPNLYWYRQAAGRGLQLLFYSVGIGQISSEVPQNLSASRPQDRQFILSSKKLLLSDSGFYLCAWRGGGTEAFFGQGTRLTVV.

This clone was seen a single time. The genes are TRBV10-3 and TRBJ1-2; D ambiguous. Per the germline V gene, CDR1 is ENHRY and CDR2 is SYGVKD. V lost 0 bases and J 8 bases, leaving 13 bases between the germline ends. This CDR3 spans 14 amino acids. The CDR3 nucleotides are TGTGCCATCAGTGAGTCGGAGCAAATCCGCGGCTACACCTTC. Translation gives CAISESEQIRGYTF.

This chain connects TRBV6-4 to TRBJ1-2; D is possibly TRBD1 (5 bases). The V and J ends lost 10 bases and 5 bases respectively, with 14 bases between them. This CDR3 has 12 amino acids. The germline CDR1 and CDR2 sequences are MRHNA and SNTAGT. CDR3 sequence: CATKTGEYGYTF. In nucleotides, the CDR3 is TGTGCCACCAAGACGGGGGAGTATGGCTACACCTTC.

The rearrangement joins TRBV9 to TRBJ2-2; unclear D gene. Germline CDR1 reads SGDLS; CDR2 reads YYNGEE. The CDR3 is 15 amino acids. V was clipped by 6 bases and J by 3 bases, with 15 bases between them. The CDR3 loop reads CASKNEVTDTGELFF. Here the CDR3 DNA reads TGTGCCAGCAAGAACGAGGTAACGGACACCGGGGAGCTGTTTTTT.

The rearrangement joins TRBV7-2 to TRBJ2-1, with 7 nucleotides matching TRBD2. From germline, CDR1 is SGHTA and CDR2 FQGNSA. The CDR3 spans 15 residues. V trimming: 6 bases; J trimming: 2 bases; junction bases outside the gene matches: 7. CDR3: CASSSLALTYNEQFF. The CDR3 bases are TGTGCCAGCAGTTCACTAGCGTTGACCTACAATGAGCAGTTCTTC. Based on the CDR3 plus reference TRBV7-2 and TRBJ2-1, the full variable domain is GAGVSQSPSNKVTEKGKDVELRCDPISGHTALYWYRQSLGQGLEFLIYFQGNSAPDKSGLPSDRFSAERTGGSVSTLTIQRTQQEDSAVYLCASSSLALTYNEQFFGPGTRLTVL.

This sequence joins TRBV28 and TRBJ1-5, with 11 bases identical to TRBD1. This CDR3 is 16 amino acids long. Germline CDR1 reads MDHEN; CDR2 reads SYDVKM. Losses at the gene ends were 2 bases for V and 7 bases for J; bases not matched to a gene: 7. CDR3 region: CASSLMGQGDGQPQHF. The CDR3 DNA reads TGTGCCAGCAGTTTAATGGGACAGGGGGATGGGCAGCCCCAGCATTTT.

The DNA of the CDR3 is TGTGCCAGCAGCGTAGGACAGGGGAATAATGAAAAACTGTTTTTT. It specifies CASSVGQGNNEKLFF. The chain recombines TRBV9 with TRBJ1-4, with 8 bases lining up with TRBD1. V shed 0 bases and J 4 bases; nucleotides not matched to a gene: 2. Germline loops: CDR1 SGDLS, CDR2 YYNGEE. This CDR3 has 15 amino acids.

This clone appeared a few times. This chain links TRBV29-1 with TRBJ1-2, with TRBD1 as a possible D gene (6 bases). Trimming left V 7 bases short and J 4 bases short, with 13 bases between. There are 12 residues in the CDR3. Germline V CDR1 and CDR2: SQVTM, ANQGSEA. CDR3: CSAQGQSYGYTF. The CDR3 DNA is TGCAGCGCCCAAGGACAGAGCTATGGCTACACCTTC.

The CDR3 region has the DNA TGTGCCAGCAGACCGGGAAGGGCGGATAATCAGCCCCAGCATTTT. Encoded protein: CASRPGRADNQPQHF. The rearrangement uses TRBV6-5 and TRBJ1-5; D gene uncertain. V was clipped by 6 bases and J by 4 bases, with 16 bases between them. Germline CDR1 reads MNHEY; CDR2 reads SVGAGI. The CDR3 runs to 15 residues.

V gene TRBV28 combines with J gene TRBJ1-6; D ambiguous. This CDR3 contains 14 residues. Trimming removed 6 bases from V and 9 bases from J, with 15 bases in between. Germline CDR1 and CDR2: MDHEN and SYDVKM. In nucleotides, the CDR3 is TGTGCCAGCAGCTCGAGGGCAGGATCTTCACCCCTCCACTTT. It codes for CASSSRAGSSPLHF.

The CDR3: CASSLAGTYEQYF. The DNA of the CDR3 is TGCGCCAGCAGCTTAGCGGGAACCTACGAGCAGTACTTC. This sequence joins TRBV5-1 and TRBJ2-7; 7 positions match TRBD2. Germline-derived CDR1 and CDR2 are SGHRS and YFSETQ. This CDR3 spans 13 amino acids. The trim removed 2 bases at V and 2 bases at J, leaving 1 base unmatched.

About this clone: Other DNA sequences in this specimen translate into the identical CDR3. The chain joins TRBV10-1 to TRBJ1-5; D is ambiguous. The ends were cut back, 2 bases at V and 4 bases at J, with 6 bases in the middle. The CDR3 sequence is 13 residues long. Germline values: CDR1 WNHNN, CDR2 SYGVQD (reference sequence). CDR3 in amino acids: CASSESLNQPQHF. CDR3 coding DNA: TGCGCCAGCAGTGAGAGTCTAAATCAGCCCCAGCATTTT.

The chain has TRBV12-5 and TRBJ1-3, with unresolved D. Germline-derived CDR1 and CDR2 are LGHNT and FRNRAP. This CDR3 contains 13 residues. With 6 bases removed from V and 2 bases from J, the gap between germline ends came to 8 bases. The CDR3 region is CASGKSTGNTIYF. The CDR3 nucleotides are TGTGCTAGTGGGAAGAGTACTGGAAACACCATATATTTT.

The chain couples TRBV6-5 to TRBJ2-3; D is possibly TRBD1 (5 bases). CDR3 length equals 12 residues. Looked up from germline, CDR1 is MNHEY and CDR2 is SVGAGI. Trimming shortened V by 4 bases and J by 5 bases, and 7 bases separated the two germline ends. This CDR3 is CASSSQGDTQYF. CDR3 DNA: TGTGCCAGCAGTTCTCAGGGAGATACGCAGTATTTT.

This CDR3 is CASSKRGSTDTQYF. In DNA form, the CDR3 reads TGTGCCAGCAGCAAACGGGGAAGCACAGATACGCAGTATTTT. The rearrangement joins TRBV7-2 to TRBJ2-3; possibly TRBD2 for D (5 bases). Germline CDR1 SGHTA, CDR2 FQGNSA. V lost 5 bases, J lost 0 bases, and 9 bases lay in between. This CDR3 is built from 14 residues.

V and J are TRBV29-1 and TRBJ1-1; D might be TRBD1 (6 bases). The germline CDR1 and CDR2 sequences are SQVTM and ANQGSEA. The CDR3 sequence is 13 residues long. V was trimmed by 8 bases and J by 1 base, leaving 14 bases between them. The CDR3 reads CSPGGLKNTEAFF. CDR3 nucleotide sequence: TGCAGCCCGGGGGGCCTAAAGAACACTGAAGCTTTCTTT.

The chain combines TRBV9 with TRBJ2-1, with a tentative D call TRBD1 (6 bases). Germline V gives CDR1 SGDLS, CDR2 YYNGEE. V was trimmed by 1 base and J by 0 bases, leaving 14 bases between them. This CDR3 comprises 17 residues. The DNA of the CDR3 is TGTGCCAGCAGCGTACGTACAGGGTTACTCTCCTACAATGAGCAGTTCTTC. Translated: CASSVRTGLLSYNEQFF.

V usage is TRBV29-1 and J usage is TRBJ2-7; 8 nucleotides match TRBD2. This CDR3 is built from 13 residues. J lost 7 bases, V lost 3 bases, and 8 bases had no gene match. Germline V gene data show CDR1 as SQVTM and CDR2 as ANQGSEA. For the CDR3, the DNA is TGCAGCGTTGAGAGTGTAGCGGGGATGGAGCAGTACTTC. Protein product: CSVESVAGMEQYF.